The 17 T cell receptor beta chains below were found in one sample sequenced in a study of blood T cell repertoires in COVID-19. Assay: immunoSEQ multiplex PCR; the TCRdb copy retains only in-frame clones and omits some. The top ten hold roughly 2% of the sample, which has roughly 160,000 clones, approximately 90% seen once. Sequencing input: peripheral blood. These TCRs come from a man aged 45 to 65 who had recovered from COVID-19.

The CDR3 is CSVVGRLAGGSHMGTDTQYF. The CDR3 DNA reads TGCAGCGTTGTCGGGCGACTAGCGGGAGGTTCTCATATGGGCACAGATACGCAGTATTTT. The chain is built from TRBV29-1 and TRBJ2-3; the match to TRBD2 covers 13 bases. V was pared by 4 bases and J by 1 base, with 17 bases of the junction left unmatched. There are 20 residues in the CDR3. Germline V gene data show CDR1 as SQVTM and CDR2 as ANQGSEA.

J is TRBJ1-1 and V is TRBV4-1; 10 bases fit TRBD1. Per germline, CDR1 MGHRA and CDR2 YSYEKL. V trimming: 3 bases; J trimming: 3 bases; junction bases outside the gene matches: 13. The CDR3 extends over 18 amino acids. The CDR3 DNA follows: TGCGCCAGCAGCCAGAAGGGAGACAGGGGGCTTTTTTACACTGAAGCTTTCTTT. Residues: CASSQKGDRGLFYTEAFF.

This clone was seen a single time. The chain couples TRBV4-3 to TRBJ2-7; possibly TRBD2 for D (5 bases). This CDR3 is built from 15 residues. Germline CDR1 LGHNA, CDR2 YSLEER. V was pared by 0 bases and J by 0 bases, with 9 bases between. The CDR3 sequence: CASSQERGYSYEQYF. CDR3 bases: TGCGCCAGCAGCCAAGAGAGAGGGTACTCCTACGAGCAGTACTTC.

The J gene is TRBJ2-2, the V gene TRBV9; D not resolved. CDR1 SGDLS and CDR2 YYNGEE come from the germline V gene. The germline V and J ends were trimmed by 0 bases and 0 bases, with 6 bases remaining between them. This CDR3 has 15 residues. CDR3 DNA sequence: TGTGCCAGCAGCGTAGCTCTTCCGAACACCGGGGAGCTGTTTTTT. Translating it yields CASSVALPNTGELFF.

The chain employs TRBV29-1 and TRBJ2-1; TRBD1 matches at 9 bases. The V and J ends lost 6 bases and 12 bases, in that order; junction bases with no gene match: 6. This CDR3 contains 11 residues. CDR1 and CDR2 (germline): SQVTM, ANQGSEA. The CDR3 DNA follows: TGCAGCGTGGTGGGACAGGGAGGGCAGTTCTTC. The encoded protein is CSVVGQGGQFF.

This clone was observed a single time. CDR3 coding DNA: TGTGCCAGCAGCTTGGCGGACAGGGGGGCAGCGAGCTACGAGCAGTACTTC. Translation: CASSLADRGAASYEQYF. V gene TRBV5-5 combines with J gene TRBJ2-7; TRBD1 matches at 10 bases. V lost 0 bases, J lost 3 bases, and 9 bases stayed unmatched. The CDR3 covers 17 residues. Germline assignment: CDR1 SGHKS and CDR2 YYEKEE (reference sequence).

The chain recombines TRBV5-4 with TRBJ2-6, with TRBD1 identical over 7 bases. V shed 4 bases, J shed 4 bases, and the junction held 11 bases outside the gene matches. Germline CDR1 reads SGHNT; CDR2 reads YYREEE (reference sequence). This CDR3 is built from 17 residues. Written as DNA, the CDR3 is TGTGCCAGCAGCAGGGGATTGACAGGGAACGGGGCCAACGTCCTGACTTTC. Translation: CASSRGLTGNGANVLTF.

V and J are TRBV30 and TRBJ2-3; no clear D gene. In germline, CDR1 is GTSNPN, CDR2 SVGIG (reference sequence). Deletions cut 0 bases from V and 9 bases from J, with 7 bases between. The CDR3 runs 11 residues. The DNA for the CDR3 is TGTGCCTGGAGTGTACAACTAACGCAGTATTTT. It translates to CAWSVQLTQYF.

V usage is TRBV5-1 and J usage is TRBJ2-5, with a possible D match to TRBD2 (6 bases). The V gene's germline CDR1 is SGHRS and CDR2 YFSETQ. This CDR3 has 14 residues. V was pared by 4 bases and J by 1 base, with 11 bases between. DNA of the CDR3: TGCGCCAGCAGCATCGGGAGTAGCCAAGAGACCCAGTACTTC. As protein: CASSIGSSQETQYF.

This clone was recorded once. The chain links TRBV3-1 (or the pseudogene TRBV3-2) to TRBJ2-1, with 11 positions matching TRBD2. CDR1 is LGHDT and CDR2 is YNNKEL in the germline V gene (reference sequence). J was trimmed by 5 bases and V by 0 bases; bases with no gene match: 6. The CDR3 has 17 residues. The CDR3 coding sequence is TGTGCCAGCAGCCAAGATTTAGGACTAGCGGGCAACAATGAGCAGTTCTTC. Protein product: CASSQDLGLAGNNEQFF.

The CDR3 bases are TGTGCCAGCAGCTTAGCGGGGCAGGGGGCGGCTGAAAAACTGTTTTTT. Protein product: CASSLAGQGAAEKLFF. The gene calls are TRBV7-2 and TRBJ1-4, with 8 bases lining up with TRBD1. Germline CDR1 reads SGHTA; CDR2 reads FQGNSA. The CDR3 spans 16 residues. V lost 0 bases to trimming and J lost 7 bases; unmatched junction nucleotides: 7.

The chain carries TRBV19 and TRBJ2-1, with 10 bases that match TRBD1. The length of the CDR3 is 17 residues. The trim removed 4 bases at V and 7 bases at J, leaving 13 bases unmatched. Germline V gene lookup returns CDR1 LNHDA and CDR2 SQIVND (reference sequence). CDR3 in amino acids: CASSSKPGQGFSNEQFF. The CDR3 DNA follows: TGTGCCAGTAGTAGCAAACCGGGACAGGGGTTCTCGAATGAGCAGTTCTTC.

The CDR3 DNA is TGCGCCAGCAGCTTAGGACTCGTCCCTAATCAGCCCCAGCATTTT. Its translation: CASSLGLVPNQPQHF. This chain links TRBV5-1 with TRBJ1-5, with D uncertain. This CDR3 has 15 residues. Trimming removed 2 bases at V and 4 bases at J, with 13 bases between. The germline gives CDR1 SGHRS, CDR2 YFSETQ.

V gene TRBV7-6 combines with J gene TRBJ1-1; the match to TRBD1 covers 9 bases. The CDR3 has 14 residues. In germline, CDR1 is SGHVS, CDR2 FNYEAQ. The J segment lost 5 bases and the V segment lost 6 bases, leaving 7 bases of the junction unmatched. This CDR3 reads CASSSGTGQTEAFF. The CDR3 region has the DNA TGTGCCAGCAGTTCCGGGACAGGGCAAACTGAAGCTTTCTTT.

The chain links TRBV6-2 or TRBV6-3 to TRBJ2-7; 8 nucleotides agree with TRBD2. The CDR3 contains 17 residues. Germline V CDR1 and CDR2: MNHEY, SVGEGT. The V and J ends lost 2 bases and 0 bases, in that order; junction bases with no gene match: 9. CDR3 region: CASSYGRLAGNSYEQYF. The CDR3 nucleotides read TGTGCCAGCAGTTACGGCCGGCTAGCGGGTAACTCCTACGAGCAGTACTTC.

The chain links TRBV6-6 to TRBJ2-7, with a possible D match to TRBD2 (5 bases). The CDR3 has 13 amino acids. V was pared by 0 bases and J by 6 bases, with 9 bases between. Germline CDR1 and CDR2: MNHNY and SVGAGI (reference sequence). CDR3 in DNA: TGTGCCAGCAGTTACTCAGGTGCGGGCGAGCAGTACTTC. Translation: CASSYSGAGEQYF.

The V call is TRBV12-5, the J call TRBJ2-1; TRBD2 matches at 8 bases. This CDR3 is 16 amino acids long. The V gene's germline CDR1 is LGHNT and CDR2 FRNRAP. V trimming: 7 bases; J trimming: 6 bases; junction bases outside the gene matches: 14. The CDR3 spells CASAPLAGNPFNEQFF. CDR3 DNA sequence: TGTGCTAGTGCCCCCTTAGCGGGAAATCCCTTCAATGAGCAGTTCTTC. The entire variable domain, with the rest obtained from reference TRBV12-5 and TRBJ2-1, is as follows: DARVTQTPRHKVTEMGQEVTMRCQPILGHNTVFWYRQTMMQGLELLAYFRNRAPLDDSGMPKDRFSAEMPDATLATLKIQPSEPRDSAVYFCASAPLAGNPFNEQFFGPGTRLTVL.